One sample yielded the 25 T cell receptor beta chains listed below, sequenced in a study of cytotoxic CD8 clonotypes in ibrutinib-treated CLL. Data came from immunoSEQ multiplex PCR; TCRdb stores just in-frame clones and leaves some out. The sample holds more than 35,000 clones, about two thirds seen once. The starting material was PBMCs, obtained at disease progression, from a patient treated with ibrutinib. These receptors were collected from a human donor with chronic lymphocytic leukemia.

V usage is TRBV7-8 and J usage is TRBJ2-5; no clear D gene. CDR3 length equals 13 residues. Trimming stripped 5 bases from V and 2 bases from J, with 9 bases between. CDR1 SGHVS and CDR2 FQNEAQ come from the germline V gene. In nucleotides, the CDR3 is TGTGCCAGCAGCCAGAATTGGCAAGAGACCCAGTACTTC. Translated: CASSQNWQETQYF.

This clone was counted between two and nine times. A read error may account for a junction end that differs from germline. Other DNA sequences in this specimen translate into the identical CDR3. This chain joins TRBV5-1 and TRBJ1-1, with D unclear. The CDR3 is 15 amino acids. Germline V gives CDR1 SGHRS, CDR2 YFSETQ. The CDR3 loop reads CASSLVVWVNTEAFF. The CDR3 DNA sequence: TGTGCCAGCAGCTTGGTTGTTTGGGTGAACACTGAAGCTTTCTTT.

A note on this clone: This specimen includes other DNA sequences encoding the same CDR3. J is TRBJ1-2 and V is TRBV7-9, with D possibly matching TRBD1 (5 bases). Per germline, CDR1 SEHNR and CDR2 FQNEAQ (reference sequence). V was shortened by 8 bases and J by 4 bases, with 11 bases between the two germline ends. The CDR3 runs 12 residues. CDR3 sequence (DNA): TGTGCCAGCCGGGGGGGTCCCTATGGCTACACCTTC. This translates into CASRGGPYGYTF.

The J gene is TRBJ2-2, the V gene TRBV10-2, with D tentatively TRBD1 (6 bases). Germline CDR1 and CDR2: WSHSY and SAAADI. The V end was cut by 8 bases, the J end by 6 bases, with 22 bases between. The CDR3 loop spans 16 amino acids. Here the CDR3 reads CASGPNRDMGPGELFF. The CDR3 DNA sequence: TGCGCCAGCGGGCCGAATCGGGACATGGGGCCCGGGGAGCTGTTTTTT.

This chain uses TRBV19 with TRBJ1-5, with D possibly matching TRBD1 (6 bases). The CDR3 has 16 amino acids. Trimming took 4 bases from V and 0 from J, leaving 13 bases between them. Germline CDR1 is LNHDA and CDR2 is SQIVND (reference sequence). CDR3 region: CASSKGTFYSNQPQHF. For the CDR3, the DNA is TGTGCCAGTAGTAAAGGGACATTTTATAGCAATCAGCCCCAGCATTTT.

This clone was seen just once. V usage is TRBV6-1 and J usage is TRBJ2-1; tentative D call: TRBD2 (5 bases). Germline-derived CDR1 and CDR2 are MNHNS and SASEGT. This CDR3 is built from 12 residues. V dropped 8 bases and J dropped 6 bases, with 11 bases sitting between them. CDR3 residues: CASRKSGNEQFF. The CDR3 DNA sequence: TGTGCCAGCCGTAAGAGCGGCAATGAGCAGTTCTTC.

This rearrangement joins TRBV5-4 to TRBJ2-7; 8 bases line up with TRBD1. The CDR3 is 15 amino acids. The V gene's germline CDR1 is SGHNT and CDR2 YYREEE (reference sequence). V lost 4 bases and J lost 2; bases outside the gene matches: 8. CDR3 sequence reads: CASSPTGTGTYEQYF. The CDR3 DNA sequence: TGTGCCAGCAGCCCGACAGGGACAGGTACCTACGAGCAGTACTTC.

On this clone: One end of the junction is discordant with germline, which a read error may explain. The chain recombines TRBV7-7 with TRBJ2-5; the match to TRBD1 covers 10 bases. From germline, CDR1 is SSHAT and CDR2 FNYEAQ (reference sequence). The CDR3 is 14 amino acids. This CDR3 reads CASSFGTGVETQYF. CDR3 bases: TGTGCTAGCAGCTTCGGGACAGGGGTCGAGACCCAGTACTTC.

This clone was seen more than once but under ten times. V gene TRBV5-4 combines with J gene TRBJ2-3; D unclear. CDR1 SGHNT and CDR2 YYREEE come from the germline V gene (reference sequence). The V and J ends lost 6 bases and 6 bases respectively, with 8 bases between them. There are 11 residues in the CDR3. The CDR3 nucleotides are TGTGCCAGCACCACTTCCGATACGCAGTATTTT. It is translated as CASTTSDTQYF.

V and J are TRBV18 and TRBJ2-3; D is possibly TRBD1 (6 bases). Germline CDR1 reads KGHSH; CDR2 reads LQKENI. This CDR3 comprises 16 residues. With 4 bases removed from V and 4 bases from J, the gap between germline ends came to 18 bases. The DNA of the CDR3 is TGTGCCAGCTCACTACTAGGGGGTTTGGTTCCAGATACGCAGTATTTT. Amino acids: CASSLLGGLVPDTQYF. Variable domain in full (rest from reference TRBV18 and TRBJ2-3): NAGVMQNPRHLVRRRGQEARLRCSPMKGHSHVYWYRQLPEEGLKFMVYLQKENIIDESGMPKERFSAEFPKEGPSILRIQQVVRGDSAAYFCASSLLGGLVPDTQYFGPGTRLTVL.

This chain links TRBV7-8 with TRBJ2-1; TRBD2 might be the D (7 bases). This CDR3 has 15 residues. CDR1 SGHVS and CDR2 FQNEAQ come from the germline V gene. Trimming shortened V by 4 bases and J by 5 bases, and 15 bases separated the two germline ends. The CDR3 coding sequence is TGTGCCAGCAGCTCTAGAACGGGGGGCCACAATGAGCAGTTCTTC. It encodes CASSSRTGGHNEQFF.

V is TRBV29-1 and J is TRBJ2-4; D uncertain. The germline V gene has CDR1 SQVTM and CDR2 ANQGSEA. This CDR3 region has 12 residues. The ends were cut back, 7 bases at V and 1 base at J, with 8 bases in the middle. The CDR3 region has the DNA TGCAGCGCGGGTTGGGCCAAAAACATTCAGTACTTC. Its translation: CSAGWAKNIQYF.

The V call is TRBV2, the J call TRBJ1-5, with a weak D call TRBD1 (5 bases). V was trimmed by 4 bases and J by 4 bases, leaving 11 bases between them. The germline V gene encodes CDR1 SNHLY and CDR2 FYNNEI. This CDR3 region has 14 residues. This CDR3 is CASSGDGPNQPQHF. CDR3 in DNA: TGTGCCAGCAGTGGGGACGGCCCAAATCAGCCCCAGCATTTT. The variable domain in full, with the rest retrieved from reference TRBV2 and TRBJ1-5, is EPEVTQTPSHQVTQMGQEVILRCVPISNHLYFYWYRQILGQKVEFLVSFYNNEISEKSEIFDDQFSVERPDGSNFTLKIRSTKLEDSAMYFCASSGDGPNQPQHFGDGTRLSIL.

This clone was counted between two and nine times. This chain connects TRBV7-2 to TRBJ1-2, with 7 bases identical to TRBD1. The CDR3 contains 19 residues. V was clipped by 1 base and J by 8 bases; unmatched bases: 22. The germline V gene encodes CDR1 SGHTA and CDR2 FQGNSA. The CDR3 protein is CASSLGGGNTGVPGSGYTF. The CDR3 coding sequence is TGTGCCAGCAGCTTAGGCGGAGGGAACACAGGGGTCCCTGGGTCCGGCTACACCTTC.

The chain uses TRBV6-1 and TRBJ2-6; tentatively, D is TRBD1 (6 bases). This CDR3 region has 16 residues. Deletions cut 4 bases from V and 4 bases from J, with 14 bases between. CDR1 and CDR2 from the germline V gene are MNHNS and SASEGT. CDR3 residues: CASSVARGGGANVLTF. The CDR3 DNA reads TGTGCCAGCAGTGTTGCCAGGGGCGGCGGGGCCAACGTCCTGACTTTC.

This clone was detected a few times. The J gene is TRBJ1-1, the V gene TRBV10-1, with 9 bases lining up with TRBD1. J was trimmed by 8 bases and V by 5 bases; bases with no gene match: 6. The CDR3 runs to 13 residues. In germline, CDR1 is WNHNN, CDR2 SYGVQD (reference sequence). The CDR3 nucleotides are TGCGCCAGCAGTTACGGGACAGGGACCGAAGCTTTCTTT. Its translation is CASSYGTGTEAFF.

The chain joins TRBV5-1 to TRBJ1-1, with D unresolved. Germline CDR1 and CDR2: SGHRS and YFSETQ. CDR3 length: 14 residues. Trimming left V 2 bases short and J 1 base short, with 9 bases between. CDR3 DNA sequence: TGCGCCAGCAGCTTATCTGCGGCGAACACTGAAGCTTTCTTT. Translated: CASSLSAANTEAFF.

This clone was found once. Other DNA sequences of this sample code for an identical CDR3. The V call is TRBV7-6, the J call TRBJ2-3, with D possibly being TRBD2 (6 bases). The V gene lost 1 base and the J gene lost 3 bases, with 11 bases spanning the gap. There are 15 residues in the CDR3. Germline values: CDR1 SGHVS, CDR2 FNYEAQ. CDR3 sequence: CASSLVGGRTDTQYF. In DNA form, the CDR3 reads TGTGCCAGCAGCTTAGTGGGGGGAAGAACAGATACGCAGTATTTT.

This chain connects TRBV5-1 to TRBJ1-4, with D hard to call. This CDR3 comprises 16 residues. Trimming left V 1 base short and J 0 bases short, with 10 bases between. Germline values: CDR1 SGHRS, CDR2 YFSETQ. The CDR3: CASSLFSRATNEKLFF. CDR3 coding DNA: TGCGCCAGCAGCTTGTTTTCGAGAGCAACTAATGAAAAACTGTTTTTT.

This clone was detected a few times. V and J are TRBV4-2 and TRBJ2-1; TRBD2 matches at 12 bases. The J segment lost 9 bases and the V segment lost 3 bases, leaving 12 bases of the junction unmatched. This CDR3 has 17 amino acids. Germline V CDR1 and CDR2: LGHNA, YNFKEQ. CDR3 loop: CASSQDPSGGAPGEQFF. The CDR3 DNA is TGTGCCAGCAGCCAGGATCCTAGCGGGGGGGCCCCTGGTGAGCAGTTCTTC.

V is TRBV7-6 and J is TRBJ1-2; TRBD1 agrees at 11 bases. Unmatched junction bases numbered 7, after V lost 5 bases and J lost 2 bases. CDR1 is SGHVS, CDR2 FNYEAQ, per germline. CDR3 length: 16 residues. The CDR3 loop is CASSTGQGAPNYGYTF. CDR3 DNA: TGTGCCAGCAGCACCGGACAGGGGGCGCCGAACTATGGCTACACCTTC.

The chain joins TRBV5-1 to TRBJ1-6; TRBD1 aligns across 9 bases. Trimming at V came to 0 bases and at J to 6 bases, leaving 4 bases not matched to a gene. Germline CDR1 and CDR2: SGHRS and YFSETQ. The CDR3 is 16 residues long. The DNA for the CDR3 is TGCGCCAGCAGCTTGGCCGCGGACAGGGGTAATTCACCCCTCCACTTT. Translation gives CASSLAADRGNSPLHF. The full variable domain, with the rest looked up from reference TRBV5-1 and TRBJ1-6, is KAGVTQTPRYLIKTRGQQVTLSCSPISGHRSVSWYQQTPGQGLQFLFEYFSETQRNKGNFPGRFSGRQFSNSRSEMNVSTLELGDSALYLCASSLAADRGNSPLHFGNGTRLTVT.

The chain uses TRBV5-1 and TRBJ2-3; 7 nucleotides match TRBD2. The V gene's germline CDR1 is SGHRS and CDR2 YFSETQ. After removal of 2 bases from V and 0 bases from J, the junction contained 3 bases not matched to a gene. There are 15 residues in the CDR3. CDR3 region: CASSLTSESTDTQYF. CDR3 DNA: TGCGCCAGCAGCTTAACTAGCGAAAGCACAGATACGCAGTATTTT.

This chain joins TRBV5-4 and TRBJ2-5, with D possibly matching TRBD2 (6 bases). Deletions cut 1 base from V and 4 bases from J, with 23 bases between. CDR1 is SGHNT, CDR2 YYREEE, per germline (reference sequence). The CDR3 sequence is 18 residues long. The CDR3 loop is CASSLIGGSGWDRETQYF. CDR3 DNA: TGTGCCAGCAGCTTGATCGGGGGAAGTGGATGGGATCGAGAGACCCAGTACTTC.

This chain links TRBV7-2 with TRBJ2-7, with D tentatively TRBD1 (7 bases). The CDR3 has 13 amino acids. The germline gives CDR1 SGHTA, CDR2 FQGNSA. V shed 7 bases and J shed 2 bases, with 12 bases lying between them. DNA for the CDR3: TGTGCCAGCAATCCCAGGGGGGCCTACGAGCAGTACTTC. Amino acids: CASNPRGAYEQYF. The variable domain in full, with the rest retrieved from reference TRBV7-2 and TRBJ2-7, is GAGVSQSPSNKVTEKGKDVELRCDPISGHTALYWYRQSLGQGLEFLIYFQGNSAPDKSGLPSDRFSAERTGGSVSTLTIQRTQQEDSAVYLCASNPRGAYEQYFGPGTRLTVT.